This T cell receptor (beta chain) was documented in a study of blood T cells in healthy people across ages. Overall study results and limits: Estimates of diversity drawn from one million T cells were considered underestimates.

With a J-beta primer mix and a sample-barcoded 5' primer, a second PCR ran roughly 6 to 11 cycles. Carrying 12 random nucleotides, a template-switch adaptor labeled each individual cDNA molecule. Via MiXCR, TCRdb re-called the 5' RACE reads, giving one row per CDR3 protein. The sample holds 700,000 to 900,000 distinct CDR3 sequences, around a quarter seen once. The V gene's germline CDR1 is LGHNT and CDR2 FRNRAP. This CDR3 spans 16 amino acids. V lost 6 bases to trimming and J lost 10 bases; unmatched junction nucleotides: 17. A few counts support this clonotype. Its specificity is unknown. The same sample was also studied in work on T cells of mothers and their children. That work contributes: Donation was provided by three healthy Caucasian mothers along with their six children. Maternal samples each gave over 9 million TCR beta CDR3 reads, and child samples a few million each.

The clonotype was recovered from a boy younger than 18 in good health. The V and J genes are TRBV12-5 and TRBJ2-1; 8 bases map to TRBD1. What was sequenced was blood. The chain's CDR3 is CASGKIDGQGAGEQFF. The CDR3 nucleotides read TGTGCTAGTGGGAAGATCGACGGGCAGGGGGCGGGAGAGCAGTTCTTC. Looking up the rest from reference TRBV12-5 and TRBJ2-1 gives the full variable domain: DARVTQTPRHKVTEMGQEVTMRCQPILGHNTVFWYRQTMMQGLELLAYFRNRAPLDDSGMPKDRFSAEMPDATLATLKIQPSEPRDSAVYFCASGKIDGQGAGEQFFGPGTRLTVL.